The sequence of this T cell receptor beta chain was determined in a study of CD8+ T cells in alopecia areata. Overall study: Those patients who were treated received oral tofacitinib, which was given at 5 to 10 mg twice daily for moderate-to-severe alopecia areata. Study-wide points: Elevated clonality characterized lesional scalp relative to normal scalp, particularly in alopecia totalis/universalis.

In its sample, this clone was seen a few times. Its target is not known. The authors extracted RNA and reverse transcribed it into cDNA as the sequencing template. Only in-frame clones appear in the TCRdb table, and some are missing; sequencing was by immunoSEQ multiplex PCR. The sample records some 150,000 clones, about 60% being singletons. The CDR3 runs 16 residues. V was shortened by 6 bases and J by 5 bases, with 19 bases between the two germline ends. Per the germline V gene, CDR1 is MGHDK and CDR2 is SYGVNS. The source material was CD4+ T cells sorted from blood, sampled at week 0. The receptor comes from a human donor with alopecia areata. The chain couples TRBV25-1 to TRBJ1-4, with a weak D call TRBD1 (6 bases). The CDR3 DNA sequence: TGTGCCAGCAGCCCCCTTCGGGGACATCTCAATGAAAAACTGTTTTTT. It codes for CASSPLRGHLNEKLFF.